This T cell receptor (beta chain) was captured in a study of cytomegalovirus exposure and HLA in healthy donors. Overall study findings and caveats: Some V segments (TRBV6-2 and TRBV6-3 among them) were excluded as indistinguishable. Reported findings show TCR beta sequences accurately forecast HLA-A and HLA-B alleles in most subjects.

A note on this clone: Its antigen is not known.

PCR involved 60 Vbeta and 13 Jbeta primers. Assay used: immunoSEQ multiplex PCR; TCRdb lists only in-frame clones, some missing. This sample has 210,000 or so clones, with 65% to 90% found just once. The ends were cut back, 4 bases at V and 5 bases at J, with 9 bases in the middle. CDR3 size: 13 residues. The germline CDR1 and CDR2 sequences are SGHNT and YYREEE (reference sequence). The chain has TRBV5-4 and TRBJ2-2; unclear D gene. Source material: PBMCs. This TCR was recovered from a girl aged 5 to 17 in good health and CMV-seronegative. This CDR3 is CASSVEVTGELFF. The CDR3 DNA sequence: TGTGCCAGCAGCGTTGAGGTTACCGGGGAGCTGTTTTTT.